Sequencing of this T cell receptor beta chain was carried out in a study of blood T cells in healthy people across ages (dated by TCRdb to about 2015). With respect to the entire study: In model experiments, template switching captured about one uniquely barcoded TCR beta cDNA molecule for every two T cells. The donors were divided into four age groups: young (average around 17 years), middle-aged (about 40), aged (approximately 62) and long-lived (roughly 86). The study analyzed two additional independent replicas of 1 million unique cDNA reads from the same blood draw for two donors, one aged 18 to 29 and one aged 80 or older. To avoid experimental bias, donors of different ages were spread randomly across the sequencing lanes. Using deep sequencing normalized with unique cDNA molecular identifiers, the study measured how TCR beta repertoire diversity changes with age. On the study overall, not on this receptor specifically: The percentage of naive T cells measured by flow cytometry correlated strongly with observed TCR beta diversity. As age increased, observed TCR beta diversity per million T cells dropped in a roughly linear way, and a significant reduction was already evident by age 40. The CMV infection status of donors was not known, potentially confounding age-related changes in expanded clonotypes. Since profiling was done on bulk unsorted PBMCs, naive and antigen-experienced compartments could not be conclusively compared. Compared with the aged group, the long-lived group had more naive CD4+ T cells, fewer expanded clones and increased TCR diversity, suggesting age selection. Estimates of total diversity from one million sequenced T cells were regarded as lower bounds and underestimates.

The roughly 37 donors, aged about 6 to 90 years, were systemically healthy Caucasian individuals from Russia. Each donor gave about 9.2 milliliters of peripheral blood, drawn into EDTA-treated Vacutainer tubes. PBMCs were isolated by Ficoll-Paque density-gradient centrifugation, with at least 6 million obtained per sample. Total RNA, at least 5.5 micrograms per sample, was extracted from PBMCs with Trizol reagent. For every donor, an aliquot of PBMCs went through flow cytometry to measure the percentages of naive CD45RAhigh/CD27high T cells. The germline V gene yields SGHRS for CDR1 and YFSETQ for CDR2. The CDR3 holds 15 amino acids from the cysteine to the phenylalanine. The kept DNA is CDR3 alone, 45 bases in frame from the first base. V is pared back by 0 bases and J by 4 bases, with 11 bases lying between the germline termini. This clonotype was seen a handful of times. The antigen it recognizes is unknown. No base quality information exists; no much larger clone differs at one position.

The library came from 5' RACE. For sequencing, an Illumina HiSeq 2500 was employed. The second PCR ran for roughly 7 to 12 cycles and used a J-beta primer mix along with a sample-barcoded 5' primer. Each TCR beta cDNA molecule received a unique molecular identifier from a template-switch 5' adaptor carrying 12 random nucleotides. Each sample yielded at least 2.5 million CDR3-containing paired-end reads. First-strand cDNA synthesis was performed from all RNA using the Mint cDNA synthesis kit, with priming by a TRBC-specific oligonucleotide. All cDNA was treated with uracil-DNA glycosylase and then went through a first 18-cycle PCR with the universal primers M1SS and BC2_uni_R. The study's processing was this. Each sample was normalized by randomly selecting 1 million high-quality reads, each carrying a distinct molecular identifier. Reads sharing molecular identifiers were discarded rather than binned into consensus sequences. MiTCR, set to a Q25 quality threshold and the strictest error-elimination algorithm, was used for CDR3 identification, clonotype clustering and error correction. A nonparametric unseen species model with Euler transformation was used to estimate a lower bound on total TCR beta diversity. In-frame beta chains were kept once TCRdb had trimmed the public reads at Q25 with fastp and called clones with MiXCR. Each CDR3 protein appears once, grouped with its most common genes and DNA. None of the V and J calls come from the authors' own analysis; TCRdb made them. In all, the sample holds hundreds of thousands of distinct CDR3 sequences, and under 65% of those were seen once. The ten top clones hold over 30% of the sample.

The sequenced material came from blood. The V gene is TRBV5-1 and the J gene is TRBJ2-1, with TRBD2 perhaps the D gene, on 6 matching bases. The sequence derives from a man in his sixties in good health. CDR3 region: CASSLGAGRYNEQFF. Read as DNA, the sequence is TGCGCCAGCAGCTTGGGTGCGGGACGATACAATGAGCAGTTCTTC.